This T cell receptor beta chain was sequenced for a study of T cell repertoires in cytomegalovirus infection (dated by TCRdb to the late 2010s). For the study in its entirety: Donor HLA type was relevant to the analysis, because carriage of CMV infection together with the matching HLA type was indicated by public TCR beta signatures. General study outcomes and caveats: In both this cohort and an independent cohort of more than 350 donors, the cumulative frequency of public TCR beta family members distinguished carriers of CMV infection plus the relevant HLA type. In the ex vivo response, HLA-C-restricted CMV-specific TCR beta clonotypes were dominant, and in two of eight donors the single most frequent clonotype came from this HLA-C-restricted group.

Spanning cysteine to phenylalanine, the CDR3 consists of 15 amino acids. Just the 45-base CDR3 DNA is kept, in frame starting at base 1. Here V drops 4 bases and J drops 1 base, and the junction holds 2 bases not matched to any gene. CDR1 and CDR2 (MNHNY, SVGAGI) derive from the germline V gene (reference sequence). This clonotype showed up just a few times. Its antigen specificity is not known. No base qualities exist here, and no much larger clone lies one base off it. Sequenced on an Illumina HiSeq 1500. TCRdb itself trimmed the public reads at Q25 with fastp, ran MiXCR and retained productive beta chains. Rows with a matching CDR3 protein are joined into one entry that keeps the most common DNA and genes. Across this sample there are some 440,000 distinct CDR3 sequences, with roughly 31% seen only once. Jointly, the top ten make up roughly an eighth of the sample.

The sequenced sample was PBMCs. The source is a human donor in good health (CMV status not recorded). Some clones in this sample may be carry-over from other donors' samples. The chain links TRBV6-6 with TRBJ2-4, and 9 junctional nucleotides match TRBD2. The CDR3 region reads CASSSGTSAKNIQYF. Read as DNA, the sequence is TGTGCCAGCAGTTCCGGGACTAGCGCCAAAAACATTCAGTACTTC.